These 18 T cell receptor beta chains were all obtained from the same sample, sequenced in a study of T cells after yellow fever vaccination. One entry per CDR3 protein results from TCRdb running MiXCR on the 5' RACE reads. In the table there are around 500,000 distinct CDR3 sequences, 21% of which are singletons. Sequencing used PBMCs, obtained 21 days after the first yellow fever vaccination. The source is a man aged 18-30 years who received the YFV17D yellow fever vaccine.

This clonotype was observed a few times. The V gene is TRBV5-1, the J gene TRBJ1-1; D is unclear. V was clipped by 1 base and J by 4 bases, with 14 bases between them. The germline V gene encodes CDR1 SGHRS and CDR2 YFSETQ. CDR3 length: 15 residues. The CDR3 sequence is CASSLSPLAGTEAFF. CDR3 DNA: TGCGCCAGCAGCTTGAGTCCCCTGGCGGGCACTGAAGCTTTCTTT.

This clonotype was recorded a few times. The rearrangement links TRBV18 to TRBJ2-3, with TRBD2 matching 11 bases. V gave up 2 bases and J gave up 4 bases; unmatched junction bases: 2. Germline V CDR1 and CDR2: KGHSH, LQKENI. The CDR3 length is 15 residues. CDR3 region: CASSPELAGADTQYF. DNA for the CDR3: TGTGCCAGCTCACCAGAACTAGCGGGGGCAGATACGCAGTATTTT.

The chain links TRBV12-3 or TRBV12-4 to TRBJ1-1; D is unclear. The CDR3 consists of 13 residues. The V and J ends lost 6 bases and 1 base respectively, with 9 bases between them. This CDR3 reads CASSRKGNTEAFF. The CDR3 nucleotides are TGTGCCAGCAGCCGAAAGGGGAACACTGAAGCTTTCTTT.

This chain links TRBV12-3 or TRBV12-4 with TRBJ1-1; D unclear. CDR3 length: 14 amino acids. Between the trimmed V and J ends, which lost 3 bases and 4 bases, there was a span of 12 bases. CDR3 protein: CASSFVGQGTEAFF. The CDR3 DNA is TGTGCCAGCAGTTTCGTGGGTCAAGGCACTGAAGCTTTCTTT.

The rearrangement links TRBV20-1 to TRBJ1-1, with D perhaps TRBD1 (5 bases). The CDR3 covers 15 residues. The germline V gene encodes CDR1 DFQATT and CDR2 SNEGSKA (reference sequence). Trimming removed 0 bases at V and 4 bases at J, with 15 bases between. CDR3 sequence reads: CSARDFGGRLTEAFF. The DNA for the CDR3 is TGCAGTGCTAGAGATTTTGGGGGTCGGCTCACTGAAGCTTTCTTT.

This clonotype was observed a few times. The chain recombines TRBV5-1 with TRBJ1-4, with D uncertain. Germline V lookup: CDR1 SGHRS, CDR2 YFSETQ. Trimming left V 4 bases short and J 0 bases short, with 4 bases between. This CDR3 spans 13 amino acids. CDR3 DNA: TGCGCCAGCAGCGTCGCAACTAATGAAAAACTGTTTTTT. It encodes CASSVATNEKLFF.

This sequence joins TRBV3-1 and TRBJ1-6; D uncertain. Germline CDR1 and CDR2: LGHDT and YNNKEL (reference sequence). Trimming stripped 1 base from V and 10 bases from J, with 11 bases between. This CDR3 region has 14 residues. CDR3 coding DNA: TGTGCCAGCAGCCAAGTAACCGGATACTCACCCCTCCACTTT. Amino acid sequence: CASSQVTGYSPLHF.

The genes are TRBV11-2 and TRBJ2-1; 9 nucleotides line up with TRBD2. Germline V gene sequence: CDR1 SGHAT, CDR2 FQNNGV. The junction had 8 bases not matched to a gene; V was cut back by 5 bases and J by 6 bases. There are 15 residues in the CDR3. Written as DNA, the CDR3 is TGTGCCAGCAGCCCGACGGGACTAGCCATCAATGAGCAGTTCTTC. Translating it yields CASSPTGLAINEQFF.

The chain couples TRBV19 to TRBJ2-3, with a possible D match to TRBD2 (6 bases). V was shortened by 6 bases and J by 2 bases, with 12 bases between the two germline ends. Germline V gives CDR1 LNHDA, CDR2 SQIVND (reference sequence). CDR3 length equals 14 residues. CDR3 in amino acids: CASSRGSVTDTQYF. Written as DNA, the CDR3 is TGTGCCAGTAGCCGGGGGTCGGTCACAGATACGCAGTATTTT.

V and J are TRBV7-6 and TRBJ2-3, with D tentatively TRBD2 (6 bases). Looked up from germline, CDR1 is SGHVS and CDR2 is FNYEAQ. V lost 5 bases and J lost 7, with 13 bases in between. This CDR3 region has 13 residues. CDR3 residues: CASSPPSANTQYF. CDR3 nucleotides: TGTGCCAGCAGCCCACCTAGCGCTAATACGCAGTATTTT.

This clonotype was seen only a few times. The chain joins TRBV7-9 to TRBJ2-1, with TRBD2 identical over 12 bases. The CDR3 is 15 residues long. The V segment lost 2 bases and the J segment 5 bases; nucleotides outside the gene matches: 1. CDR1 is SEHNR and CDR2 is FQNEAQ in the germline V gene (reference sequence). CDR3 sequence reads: CASSLLAGGHNEQFF. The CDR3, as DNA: TGTGCCAGCAGCTTACTAGCGGGGGGGCACAATGAGCAGTTCTTC. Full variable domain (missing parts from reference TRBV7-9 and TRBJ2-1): DTGVSQNPRHKITKRGQNVTFRCDPISEHNRLYWYRQTLGQGPEFLTYFQNEAQLEKSRLLSDRFSAERPKGSFSTLEIQRTEQGDSAMYLCASSLLAGGHNEQFFGPGTRLTVL.

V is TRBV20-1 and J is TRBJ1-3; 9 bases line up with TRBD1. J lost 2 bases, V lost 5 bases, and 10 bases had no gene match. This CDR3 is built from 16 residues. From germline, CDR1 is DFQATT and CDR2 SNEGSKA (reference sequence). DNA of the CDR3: TGCAGTGCTTCCTCCGGGACAGGGAGCACTGGAAACACCATATATTTT. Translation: CSASSGTGSTGNTIYF.

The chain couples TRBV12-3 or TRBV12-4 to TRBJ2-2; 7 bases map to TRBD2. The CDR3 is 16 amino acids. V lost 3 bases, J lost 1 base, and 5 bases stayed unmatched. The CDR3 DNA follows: TGTGCCAGCAGTTTTGCGCGGGAGCTGAACACCGGGGAGCTGTTTTTT. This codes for CASSFARELNTGELFF.

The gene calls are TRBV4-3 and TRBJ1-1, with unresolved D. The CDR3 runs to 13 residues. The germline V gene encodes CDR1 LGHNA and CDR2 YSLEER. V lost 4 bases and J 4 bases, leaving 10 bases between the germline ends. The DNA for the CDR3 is TGCGCCAGCAGCCGGAGTGGTCCCACTGAAGCTTTCTTT. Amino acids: CASSRSGPTEAFF.

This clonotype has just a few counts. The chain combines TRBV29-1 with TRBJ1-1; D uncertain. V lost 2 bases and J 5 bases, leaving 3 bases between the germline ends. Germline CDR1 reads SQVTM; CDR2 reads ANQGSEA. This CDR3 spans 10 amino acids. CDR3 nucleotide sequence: TGCAGCGTTGAAAGGACTGAAGCTTTCTTT. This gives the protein CSVERTEAFF.

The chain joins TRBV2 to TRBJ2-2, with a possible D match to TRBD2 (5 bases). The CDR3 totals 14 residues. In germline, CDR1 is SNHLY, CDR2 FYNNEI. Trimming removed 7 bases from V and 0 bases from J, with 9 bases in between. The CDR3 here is CASKRAANTGELFF. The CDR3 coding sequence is TGTGCCAGCAAAAGAGCGGCGAACACCGGGGAGCTGTTTTTT.

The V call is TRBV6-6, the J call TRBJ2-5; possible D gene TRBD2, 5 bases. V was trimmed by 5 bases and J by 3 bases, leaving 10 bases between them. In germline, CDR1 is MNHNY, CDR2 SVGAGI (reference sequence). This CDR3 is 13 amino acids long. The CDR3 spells CASSPAEEETQYF. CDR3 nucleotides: TGTGCCAGCAGTCCGGCGGAGGAAGAGACCCAGTACTTC.

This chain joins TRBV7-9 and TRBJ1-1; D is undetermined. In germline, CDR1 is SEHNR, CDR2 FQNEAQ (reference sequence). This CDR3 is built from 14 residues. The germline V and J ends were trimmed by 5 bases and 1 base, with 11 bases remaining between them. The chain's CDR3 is CASSRLGANTEAFF. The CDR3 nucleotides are TGTGCCAGCAGCCGCCTAGGTGCGAACACTGAAGCTTTCTTT.